These 9 T cell receptor beta chains originate from one sample sequenced in a study of response to subunit inactivated influenza vaccine. Each CDR3 protein is one row after TCRdb ran MiXCR on the RT-PCR reads. The data show 290,000 or so distinct CDR3 sequences, 20% to 25% seen once. The specimen comprised PBMCs from blood, sampled about 20 months after vaccination. The receptors originated from a man between 50 and 75 years old who received an inactivated influenza vaccine.

This clonotype was observed a handful of times. The gene calls are TRBV20-1 and TRBJ1-1; D is ambiguous. The germline V gene encodes CDR1 DFQATT and CDR2 SNEGSKA (reference sequence). The CDR3 runs 13 residues. The germline V and J ends were trimmed by 1 base and 4 bases, with 10 bases remaining between them. DNA of the CDR3: TGCAGTGCTAGAGGAGGGAGTATCACTGAAGCTTTCTTT. Protein sequence: CSARGGSITEAFF.

The sample holds many counts of this clonotype. This chain links TRBV12-3 or TRBV12-4 with TRBJ1-1; D is possibly TRBD1 (5 bases). Trimming cost V 5 bases and J 4 bases, with 14 bases left between them. The CDR3 has 14 amino acids. The DNA of the CDR3 is TGTGCCAGCAGTCCGGAGTATAGGGGCACTGAAGCTTTCTTT. Translating gives CASSPEYRGTEAFF.

The table lists this clonotype with a few counts. V gene TRBV12-3 or TRBV12-4 combines with J gene TRBJ1-1, with unresolved D. Trimming took 3 bases from V and 6 from J, leaving 8 bases between them. The CDR3 covers 12 residues. The CDR3 is CASSFPGAEAFF. In DNA, the CDR3 is TGTGCCAGCAGTTTTCCCGGGGCTGAAGCTTTCTTT.

The V gene is TRBV20-1, the J gene TRBJ2-6, with TRBD1 as a possible D gene (5 bases). V shed 4 bases and J shed 0 bases, with 10 bases lying between them. The CDR3 covers 15 residues. CDR1 and CDR2 from the germline V gene are DFQATT and SNEGSKA (reference sequence). The CDR3 sequence: CSAIQGYSGANVLTF. The CDR3 nucleotides are TGCAGTGCTATTCAGGGATACTCTGGGGCCAACGTCCTGACTTTC.

The V and J genes are TRBV5-6 and TRBJ1-5, with unresolved D. The CDR3 is 14 amino acids. Germline CDR1 SGHDT, CDR2 YYEEEE. Trimming shortened V by 3 bases and J by 4 bases, and 11 bases separated the two germline ends. The chain's CDR3 is CASSSGRTNQPQHF. The CDR3 DNA reads TGTGCCAGCAGCTCCGGACGGACGAATCAGCCCCAGCATTTT. Combining the CDR3 with reference TRBV5-6 and TRBJ1-5 gives the whole variable domain DAGVTQSPTHLIKTRGQQVTLRCSPKSGHDTVSWYQQALGQGPQFIFQYYEEEERQRGNFPDRFSGHQFPNYSSELNVNALLLGDSALYLCASSSGRTNQPQHFGDGTRLSIL.

The V and J genes are TRBV20-1 and TRBJ2-3; 8 nucleotides agree with TRBD1. The germline V gene has CDR1 DFQATT and CDR2 SNEGSKA (reference sequence). With V trimmed by 6 bases and J by 0 bases, 14 bases remained unmatched. The CDR3 spans 17 residues. The CDR3 DNA follows: TGCAGTGCGGTCGAGGACAGGGTAGTTTATAGCACAGATACGCAGTATTTT. Protein product: CSAVEDRVVYSTDTQYF.

This chain links TRBV12-3 or TRBV12-4 with TRBJ1-5, with D unclear. V lost 5 bases and J lost 5, with 16 bases in between. The CDR3 consists of 15 residues. The CDR3 here is CASSLGRRRDQPQHF. CDR3 nucleotides: TGTGCCAGCAGTCTGGGGAGACGGAGAGATCAGCCCCAGCATTTT.

This clonotype was counted only a few times. This chain connects TRBV28 to TRBJ1-3; D not resolved. The germline gives CDR1 MDHEN, CDR2 SYDVKM. The CDR3 has 15 residues. Trimming left V 6 bases short and J 4 bases short, with 16 bases between. The DNA for the CDR3 is TGTGCCAGCAGCCTGGGCTTGAACCGGGGAAACACCATATATTTT. It translates to CASSLGLNRGNTIYF.

This clonotype was counted many times. This chain uses TRBV5-1 with TRBJ1-2; TRBD1 agrees at 9 bases. CDR1 SGHRS and CDR2 YFSETQ come from the germline V gene. With V trimmed by 2 bases and J by 3 bases, 8 bases remained unmatched. This CDR3 comprises 16 residues. The chain's CDR3 is CASSLSTGGRDYGYTF. In DNA, the CDR3 is TGCGCCAGCAGCTTATCGACAGGGGGTAGGGACTATGGCTACACCTTC.